This TCR beta chain was identified in a study of T cell responses to AZD1222 COVID-19 vaccine (dated by TCRdb to the early 2020s). About the full investigation: AZD1222 recipients given second doses at about 4 weeks or at about 12 weeks were pooled, since spike-specific TCR depth and breadth were not found to differ between the two schedules. Trial participants were enrolled by age into 18-55, 56-69 and 70-plus year subgroups, with 148, 28 and 57 TCR-sequenced participants respectively. TCR sequencing covered 230 to 250 trial participants: 207 given two doses of AZD1222 and approximately 26 given two doses of MenACWY control vaccine.

For this clone: This clone's antigen is unknown. No per-base quality is available; no much larger clone lies one base away.

Read against the paper, the sample's time point label means: baseline before first vaccination. Vaccinee samples were obtained from the UK trials COV001 and COV002, which included a single-blind randomized controlled phase 2/3 trial of AZD1222 (ChAdOx1 nCoV-19) in healthy adults. For TCRbeta chain sequencing, PBMC samples from trial participants were taken at day 0 and at day 28 after the second dose. Study-level results and caveats: Conclusions about previously exposed vaccinees are limited because only six or seven AZD1222 recipients were SARS-CoV-2 seropositive at baseline. The vaccine-associated CD4 TCRs covered the entire spike protein, and the dominant responses fell in regions 160-218 and 743-854. In the small 56-69-year group, the increase in depth fell short of significance, most likely because of low power. Nearly half of unique spike-specific TCRs reportedly recognized epitopes outside regions mutated in the B.1.351 and B.1.1.7 variants. After two AZD1222 doses, spike-specific TCR breadth and depth were significantly higher than at day 0 and than in MenACWY recipients. Because no day 14 peak-response samples were available, repertoires were characterized only after the peak T cell response. Most participants were white British and females outnumbered males, and the authors suggested that clonal diversity may have been underestimated.

The CDR3 regions of human TCRbeta chains were analyzed by immunosequencing. The authors processed their data as follows. TCRs in the repertoires were matched against a reference library of SARS-CoV-2-specific TCRs that had been generated with the MIRA antigen-specificity platform. Breadth meant the fraction of unique TCRs that were SARS-CoV-2-associated, whereas depth meant the fraction of total T cells that were SARS-CoV-2-associated. Using the MIRA data, each spike-specific TCR was assigned both to the spike region to which the TCR was reactive and to a CD4 or CD8 class. Log10-transformed breadth and depth values were compared by one-way ANOVA with Sidak's multiple comparisons tests. Entries here come from immuneACCESS through TCRdb and include only in-frame sequences with V and J called. Some clones fail to appear in such tables; in the studies checked, an unresolved V gene covers under half of the shortfall, and the cause of the remainder is unknown. V, J and clone size are taken as reported in that table, and D and trimming were inferred from the DNA itself. In this sample the table shows more than 85,000 clones, about 90% of which occur a single time. More than 6.5% of the sample belongs to the ten largest clones.

The clonotype was recovered from an adult in good health. The specimen comprised peripheral blood, sampled on day 0 of AZD1222 vaccination.

The CDR3 in this case is CASRLFGTGGHEQYF. The bases are TGTGCCAGCAGGCTTTTTGGGACAGGGGGCCACGAGCAGTACTTC. The sequence is built from TRBV27 and TRBJ2-7; 12 bases in between match TRBD1. V and J are trimmed by 6 bases and 5 bases, and the gene matches miss 8 bases of the junction. The CDR3 numbers 15 residues from cysteine through phenylalanine. Kept here is only the CDR3 DNA, which spans 45 bases and is read in frame from base 1. In the germline V gene (reference sequence), CDR1 corresponds to MNHEY and CDR2 to SMNVEV.